This T cell receptor (beta chain) was recorded in a study of metastatic and nonmetastatic thyroid tumors. This clone was detected ten times or more. Other nucleotide sequences from this sample produce the same CDR3. TCRdb ran MiXCR on the PCR reads. Among approximately 40,000 clones listed, less than 25% were seen once. V lost 4 bases, J lost 8 bases, and 15 bases lay in between. Germline V lookup: CDR1 SGHNT, CDR2 YYREEE (reference sequence). This CDR3 contains 14 residues. Every patient was untreated before thyroid surgery. The receptor was isolated from a female donor with papillary thyroid cancer or a benign thyroid nodule (not recorded which). Some clones in this sample may be carry-over from other donors' samples. This rearrangement joins TRBV5-4 to TRBJ1-4; no clear D gene. The sequenced sample was blood. The CDR3 sequence is CASSLMGGGEKLFF. CDR3 DNA sequence: TGTGCCAGCAGCCTAATGGGAGGAGGGGAAAAACTGTTTTTT.